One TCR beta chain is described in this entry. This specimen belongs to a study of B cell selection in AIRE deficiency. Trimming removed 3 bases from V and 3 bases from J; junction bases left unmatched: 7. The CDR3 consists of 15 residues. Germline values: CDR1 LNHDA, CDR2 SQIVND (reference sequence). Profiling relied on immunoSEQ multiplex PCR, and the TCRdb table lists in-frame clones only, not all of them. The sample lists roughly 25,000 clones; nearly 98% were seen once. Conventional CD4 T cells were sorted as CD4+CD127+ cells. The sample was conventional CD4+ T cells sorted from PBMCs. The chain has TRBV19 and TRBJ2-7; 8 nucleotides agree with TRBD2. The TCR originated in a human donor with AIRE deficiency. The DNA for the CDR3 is TGTGCCAGTAGTATCAGGAGCGGGAGTTACTACGAGCAGTACTTC. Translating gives CASSIRSGSYYEQYF.